These 28 T cell receptor beta chains were sequenced from one sample in a study of regulatory T cells in long-lasting Graves disease. The authors built TCR beta libraries using iRepertoire HTBI primers and Arm-PCR of CDR3 regions. TCRdb called the multiplex PCR reads again in MiXCR, with one record for every CDR3 protein. The sample yields 400,000 to 500,000 distinct CDR3 sequences, less than 25% seen once. The time point: persistent/refractory GD, antithyroid drugs over 5 years with positive TRAb. PBMCs were the source of the RNA used for TCR sequencing. The material was peripheral blood mononuclear cells (PBMCs), obtained when the disease was refractory, from a patient treated with antithyroid drugs. The receptors derive from a female donor with Graves disease.

This chain joins TRBV12-3 or TRBV12-4 and TRBJ2-6; possibly TRBD1 for D (6 bases). The V and J ends lost 9 bases and 0 bases respectively, with 12 bases between them. The CDR3 length is 15 residues. Here the CDR3 reads CASFQGGSGANVLTF. The DNA for the CDR3 is TGTGCCAGTTTCCAAGGGGGCTCTGGGGCCAACGTCCTGACTTTC.

The chain combines TRBV12-5 with TRBJ2-7; D is unclear. Germline loops: CDR1 LGHNT, CDR2 FRNRAP. Trimming removed 0 bases from V and 6 bases from J, with 15 bases in between. There are 15 residues in the CDR3. In nucleotides, the CDR3 is TGTGCTAGTGGTTTGGTAAGGGTACGACTTTTCGAGCAGTACTTC. Translated, it gives CASGLVRVRLFEQYF.

This clonotype was seen a few times. V is TRBV3-1 and J is TRBJ1-2; TRBD1 might be the D (6 bases). The V and J ends lost 2 bases and 5 bases respectively, with 12 bases between them. The germline gives CDR1 LGHDT, CDR2 YNNKEL (reference sequence). This CDR3 region has 14 residues. The CDR3 reads CASSQMGQGYGYTF. The DNA of the CDR3 is TGTGCCAGCAGCCAAATGGGCCAGGGGTATGGCTACACCTTC.

Points on this clonotype: With a far larger clone one base away, a read error is the likely cause. The genes are TRBV6-1 and TRBJ1-2; D gene uncertain. The CDR3 length is 13 residues. V lost 5 bases, J lost 7 bases, and 14 bases lay in between. In germline, CDR1 is MNHNS, CDR2 SASEGT. This CDR3 is CASSSYGNGGYTF. CDR3 in DNA: TGTGCCAGCAGTTCTTACGGGAACGGTGGCTACACCTTC.

The chain recombines TRBV12-3 or TRBV12-4 with TRBJ2-3; unclear D gene. The CDR3 is 13 residues long. Trimming shortened V by 5 bases and J by 2 bases, and 8 bases separated the two germline ends. The DNA for the CDR3 is TGTGCCAGCAGTGCCGGGTCCACAGATACGCAGTATTTT. Its protein product is CASSAGSTDTQYF.

The sample holds many counts of this clonotype. J is TRBJ2-5 and V is TRBV7-2; no firm D call. The germline V gene has CDR1 SGHTA and CDR2 FQGNSA. The V end was cut by 5 bases, the J end by 3 bases, with 7 bases between. The length of the CDR3 is 12 residues. The CDR3 region has the DNA TGTGCCAGCAGCCAATTAGAAGAGACCCAGTACTTC. It codes for CASSQLEETQYF.

This clonotype has ten or more counts. The V gene is TRBV15, the J gene TRBJ2-7; D gene ambiguous. V was clipped by 4 bases and J by 6 bases, with 13 bases between them. The CDR3 is 13 residues long. Germline loops: CDR1 LNHNV, CDR2 YYDKDF (reference sequence). This CDR3 is CATSTNHGGEQYF. The CDR3 DNA reads as TGTGCCACCAGCACCAATCACGGTGGCGAGCAGTACTTC.

The table lists this clonotype with many counts. The V gene is TRBV7-2, the J gene TRBJ1-5; D ambiguous. With 0 bases removed from V and 0 bases from J, the gap between germline ends came to 18 bases. CDR3 size: 19 residues. Germline V gene lookup returns CDR1 SGHTA and CDR2 FQGNSA. CDR3 sequence (DNA): TGTGCCAGCAGCTTAGCTCCCCTGATTGACCCCTATAGCAATCAGCCCCAGCATTTT. Translation: CASSLAPLIDPYSNQPQHF.

This rearrangement joins TRBV9 to TRBJ1-1, with TRBD1 identical over 7 bases. CDR1 and CDR2 (germline): SGDLS, YYNGEE. Unmatched junction bases numbered 5, after V lost 3 bases and J lost 0 bases. The CDR3 is made up of 15 amino acids. The CDR3 reads CASSAGQTLNTEAFF. In nucleotides, the CDR3 is TGTGCCAGCAGCGCGGGACAGACCTTGAACACTGAAGCTTTCTTT.

This clonotype was observed at least ten times. This chain joins TRBV7-9 and TRBJ2-7; the D gene is possibly TRBD2 (6 bases). The CDR3 consists of 14 residues. CDR1 SEHNR and CDR2 FQNEAQ come from the germline V gene (reference sequence). The V gene lost 5 bases and the J gene lost 5 bases, with 16 bases spanning the gap. The CDR3 DNA reads as TGTGCCAGCAGCGCGGGACTTTCCGCGGACGAGCAGTACTTC. Translation gives CASSAGLSADEQYF.

The genes are TRBV30 and TRBJ1-5, with D uncertain. Trimming shortened V by 0 bases and J by 6 bases, and 12 bases separated the two germline ends. The CDR3 is 14 amino acids. In germline, CDR1 is GTSNPN, CDR2 SVGIG (reference sequence). CDR3 protein: CAWSVVTVLQPQHF. The CDR3 DNA reads as TGTGCCTGGAGTGTGGTAACAGTACTTCAGCCCCAGCATTTT.

V gene TRBV19 combines with J gene TRBJ1-2; 8 bases agree with TRBD1. There are 12 residues in the CDR3. V gave up 9 bases and J gave up 10 bases; unmatched junction bases: 10. Germline V CDR1 and CDR2: LNHDA, SQIVND (reference sequence). The DNA for the CDR3 is TGTGCCAGCTTGTGGCAGGGGGCCTACTACACCTTC. This codes for CASLWQGAYYTF.

V is TRBV19 and J is TRBJ2-7; TRBD2 aligns across 9 bases. The CDR3 covers 17 residues. V was pared by 1 base and J by 5 bases, with 12 bases of the junction left unmatched. The germline CDR1 and CDR2 sequences are LNHDA and SQIVND (reference sequence). The chain's CDR3 is CASSIVPGVAGANEQYF. CDR3 bases: TGTGCCAGTAGTATAGTTCCGGGAGTAGCGGGAGCCAACGAGCAGTACTTC.

This clonotype was detected ten times or more. The genes are TRBV7-2 and TRBJ1-1, with a weak D call TRBD1 (6 bases). The CDR3 totals 13 residues. CDR1 SGHTA and CDR2 FQGNSA come from the germline V gene. The V and J ends lost 1 base and 11 bases respectively, with 14 bases between them. DNA for the CDR3: TGTGCCAGCAGCTTAGGGGGGGCCTACACTGCTTTCTTT. Protein: CASSLGGAYTAFF.

This clonotype was detected ten times or more. DNA of the CDR3: TGCAGTGCTAGTAGTGCTAGCGGGGCCCATGTCGAGCAGTACTTC. It yields the protein CSASSASGAHVEQYF. The gene calls are TRBV20-1 and TRBJ2-7, with 9 bases fitting TRBD2. Germline CDR1 and CDR2: DFQATT and SNEGSKA (reference sequence). This CDR3 contains 15 residues. With 3 bases clipped from V and 6 bases from J, the junction kept 12 bases outside the gene matches.

The chain links TRBV4-1 to TRBJ2-7; TRBD2 matches at 7 bases. V was pared by 1 base and J by 4 bases, with 7 bases of the junction left unmatched. The CDR3 has 15 residues. Germline V CDR1 and CDR2: MGHRA, YSYEKL. CDR3 sequence (DNA): TGCGCCAGCAGCCAAGTAACAGCGGGAAGGTACGAGCAGTACTTC. Amino acids: CASSQVTAGRYEQYF.

Many counts were recorded for this clonotype. V is TRBV11-3 and J is TRBJ2-7, with 12 positions matching TRBD2. CDR1 is SGHNT and CDR2 is YENEEA in the germline V gene. The CDR3 has 15 residues. V shed 5 bases, J shed 5 bases, and the junction held 7 bases outside the gene matches. The CDR3 sequence is CASSEPGLAGHEQYF. The CDR3 region has the DNA TGTGCCAGCAGCGAACCGGGACTAGCGGGCCACGAGCAGTACTTC.

In its sample, this clonotype was seen a few times. The rearrangement joins TRBV20-1 to TRBJ1-4; no clear D gene. This CDR3 is 14 amino acids long. The germline V gene encodes CDR1 DFQATT and CDR2 SNEGSKA (reference sequence). V lost 4 bases to trimming and J lost 4 bases, with 13 bases between them. CDR3 sequence: CSATGDGNNEKLFF. CDR3 bases: TGCAGTGCTACCGGAGACGGGAATAATGAAAAACTGTTTTTT.

Many counts were recorded for this clonotype. The V and J genes are TRBV28 and TRBJ1-5; a possible D gene is TRBD1 (5 bases). The CDR3 contains 14 residues. The V end lost 5 bases, the J end lost 7 bases, and 15 bases lay between the germline ends. Per germline, CDR1 MDHEN and CDR2 SYDVKM. CDR3 coding DNA: TGTGCCAGCAGTCGTTGGGACGGGCAACAGCCCCAGCATTTT. Translation gives CASSRWDGQQPQHF.

Many counts were recorded for this clonotype. V and J are TRBV28 and TRBJ2-5; tentatively, D is TRBD1 (5 bases). There are 16 residues in the CDR3. Germline CDR1 is MDHEN and CDR2 is SYDVKM. V gave up 5 bases and J gave up 5 bases, with 21 bases separating them. CDR3 sequence reads: CASSPYPQDVGETQYF. As DNA, the CDR3 is TGTGCCAGCAGTCCATATCCACAGGACGTCGGCGAGACCCAGTACTTC.

Worth noting for this clonotype: One end of the junction is discordant with germline, which a read error may explain. This chain uses TRBV28 with TRBJ2-7; the D call may be TRBD1 or TRBD2 (5 bases each). The germline V gene encodes CDR1 MDHEN and CDR2 SYDVKM. CDR3 length equals 11 residues. CDR3: CASRDPYGQYF. For the CDR3, the DNA is TGTGCCAGTCGGGACCCCTACGGGCAGTACTTC.

A few counts support this clonotype. The chain has TRBV10-3 and TRBJ2-2; perhaps TRBD2 as D (6 bases). Looked up from germline, CDR1 is ENHRY and CDR2 is SYGVKD. CDR3 length equals 15 residues. V gave up 9 bases and J gave up 0 bases, with 14 bases separating them. The CDR3 sequence is CAIPGANSNTGELFF. The CDR3 nucleotides read TGTGCCATTCCGGGAGCCAACTCGAACACCGGGGAGCTGTTTTTT.

V and J are TRBV6-5 and TRBJ2-1, with D perhaps TRBD1 or TRBD2 (5 bases each). Germline V gives CDR1 MNHEY, CDR2 SVGAGI. This CDR3 is built from 14 residues. Trimming removed 2 bases from V and 6 bases from J, with 11 bases in between. CDR3 amino acids: CASSYGAGSNEQFF. CDR3 sequence (DNA): TGTGCCAGCAGTTACGGGGCAGGGAGCAATGAGCAGTTCTTC.

The genes are TRBV6-1 and TRBJ2-1, with 10 nucleotides matching TRBD2. This CDR3 comprises 15 residues. The germline V gene encodes CDR1 MNHNS and CDR2 SASEGT. Trimming cost V 6 bases and J 7 bases; bases outside gene matches: 9. CDR3: CASSPASGGGNEQFF. The CDR3, as DNA: TGTGCCAGCAGCCCGGCTAGCGGGGGAGGTAATGAGCAGTTCTTC.

The chain has TRBV19 and TRBJ2-2; D unclear. Germline CDR1 reads LNHDA; CDR2 reads SQIVND (reference sequence). V was cut by 3 bases and J by 7 bases, with 9 bases left in between. The CDR3 has 13 residues. CDR3 in amino acids: CASSITGGGELFF. The CDR3 nucleotides read TGTGCCAGTAGTATCACTGGCGGCGGGGAGCTGTTTTTT. Full variable domain (missing parts from reference TRBV19 and TRBJ2-2): DGGITQSPKYLFRKEGQNVTLSCEQNLNHDAMYWYRQDPGQGLRLIYYSQIVNDFQKGDIAEGYSVSREKKESFPLTVTSAQKNPTAFYLCASSITGGGELFFGEGSRLTVL.

This chain connects TRBV12-3 or TRBV12-4 to TRBJ2-6, with TRBD2 identical over 7 bases. With V trimmed by 4 bases and J by 0 bases, 6 bases remained unmatched. CDR3 length equals 17 residues. For the CDR3, the DNA is TGTGCCAGCAGTTCGTCAGGGACTATCTCTGGGGCCAACGTCCTGACTTTC. Translating it yields CASSSSGTISGANVLTF.

This clonotype has ten or more counts. The chain is built from TRBV7-2 and TRBJ2-6; D is undetermined. Per the germline V gene, CDR1 is SGHTA and CDR2 is FQGNSA. The CDR3 runs to 16 residues. V was clipped by 0 bases and J by 2 bases, with 8 bases between them. The CDR3 sequence: CASSLAAPPGANVLTF. In DNA, the CDR3 is TGTGCCAGCAGCTTAGCGGCGCCCCCTGGGGCCAACGTCCTGACTTTC.

This clonotype has just a few counts. The chain employs TRBV6-1 and TRBJ2-1; D not certain. V shed 8 bases and J shed 7 bases, with 18 bases lying between them. CDR1 is MNHNS, CDR2 SASEGT, per germline. There are 14 residues in the CDR3. In nucleotides, the CDR3 is TGTGCCAGCTATGACAACTCTCCACCAAATGAGCAGTTCTTC. Amino acid sequence: CASYDNSPPNEQFF.